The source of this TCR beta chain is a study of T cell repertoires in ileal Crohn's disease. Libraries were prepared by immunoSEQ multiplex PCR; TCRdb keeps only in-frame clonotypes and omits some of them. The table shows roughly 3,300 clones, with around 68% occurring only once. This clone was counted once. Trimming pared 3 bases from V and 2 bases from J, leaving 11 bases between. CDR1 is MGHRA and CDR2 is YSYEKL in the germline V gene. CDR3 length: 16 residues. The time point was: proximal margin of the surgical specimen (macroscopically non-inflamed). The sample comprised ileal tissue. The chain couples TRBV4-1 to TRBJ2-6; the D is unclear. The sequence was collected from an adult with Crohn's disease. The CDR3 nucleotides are TGCGCCAGCAGCCAGCCCGGATTTACTGGGGCCAACGTCCTGACTTTC. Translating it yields CASSQPGFTGANVLTF.